This T cell receptor (beta chain) emerged from a study of blood T cell repertoires in COVID-19. The wider study: COVID-19 samples, acute and convalescent, were from the United States, Italy and Spain. Nucleic acid was either cDNA or gDNA, and it came from T cells, B-cell-depleted T cells, or PBMCs.

V lost 3 bases to trimming and J lost 0 bases, with 3 bases between them. CDR3 length: 13 amino acids. The germline CDR1 and CDR2 sequences are SGHTA and FQGNSA. The method was immunoSEQ multiplex PCR; TCRdb's version includes in-frame clones alone and lacks a portion of them. The sample carries under 300,000 clones, around nine tenths recorded once. Those enrolled in Seattle joined during active infection and were followed longitudinally afterward. This TCR was sampled from a woman aged 70-85 years with COVID-19, enrolled during active disease. The material sequenced was peripheral blood. The chain carries TRBV7-2 and TRBJ1-5, with D hard to call. The CDR3 nucleotides read TGTGCCAGCAGCTTCTATAGCAATCAGCCCCAGCATTTT. Translation: CASSFYSNQPQHF.